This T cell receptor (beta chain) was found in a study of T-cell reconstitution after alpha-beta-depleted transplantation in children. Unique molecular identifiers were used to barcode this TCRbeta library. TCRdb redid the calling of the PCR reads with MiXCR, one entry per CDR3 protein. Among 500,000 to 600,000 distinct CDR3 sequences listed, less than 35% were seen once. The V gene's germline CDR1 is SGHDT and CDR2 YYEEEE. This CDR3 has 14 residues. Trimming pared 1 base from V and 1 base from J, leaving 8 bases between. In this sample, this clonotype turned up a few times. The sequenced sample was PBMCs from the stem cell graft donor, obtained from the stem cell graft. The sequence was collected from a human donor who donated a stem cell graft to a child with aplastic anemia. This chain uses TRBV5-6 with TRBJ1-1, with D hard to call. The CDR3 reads CASSLKWGNTEAFF. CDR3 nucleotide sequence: TGTGCCAGCAGCTTGAAGTGGGGGAACACTGAAGCTTTCTTT.